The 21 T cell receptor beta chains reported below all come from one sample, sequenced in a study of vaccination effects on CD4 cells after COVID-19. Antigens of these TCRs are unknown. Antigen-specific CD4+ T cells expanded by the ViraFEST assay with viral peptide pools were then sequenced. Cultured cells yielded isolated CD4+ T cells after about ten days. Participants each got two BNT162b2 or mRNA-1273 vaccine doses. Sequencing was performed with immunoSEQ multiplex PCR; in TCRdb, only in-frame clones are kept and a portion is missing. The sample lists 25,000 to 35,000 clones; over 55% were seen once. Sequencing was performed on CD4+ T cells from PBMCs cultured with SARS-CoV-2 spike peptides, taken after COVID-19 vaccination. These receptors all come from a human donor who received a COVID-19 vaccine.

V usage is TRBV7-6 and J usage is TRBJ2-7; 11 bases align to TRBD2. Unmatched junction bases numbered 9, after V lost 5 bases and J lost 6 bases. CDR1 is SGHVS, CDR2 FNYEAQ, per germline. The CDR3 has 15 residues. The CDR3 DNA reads TGTGCCAGCAGCCGATATAGCGGGGGGGGCAGCGAGCAGTACTTC. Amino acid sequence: CASSRYSGGGSEQYF.

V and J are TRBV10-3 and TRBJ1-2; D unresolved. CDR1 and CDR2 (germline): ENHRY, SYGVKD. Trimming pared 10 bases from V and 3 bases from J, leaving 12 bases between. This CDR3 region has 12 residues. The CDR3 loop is CASRKGDYGYTF. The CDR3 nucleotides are TGTGCCAGCCGGAAGGGAGACTATGGCTACACCTTC.

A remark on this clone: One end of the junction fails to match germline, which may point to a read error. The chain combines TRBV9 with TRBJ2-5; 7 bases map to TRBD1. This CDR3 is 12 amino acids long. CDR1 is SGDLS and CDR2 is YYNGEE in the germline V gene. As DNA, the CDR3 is TGTGCTAGCAAGGGGGCAGGGGAGACCCAGTACTTC. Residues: CASKGAGETQYF.

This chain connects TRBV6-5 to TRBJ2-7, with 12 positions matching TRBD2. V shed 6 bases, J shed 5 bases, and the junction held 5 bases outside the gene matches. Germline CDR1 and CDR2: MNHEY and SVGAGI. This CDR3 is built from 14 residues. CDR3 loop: CASRASGRGDEQYF. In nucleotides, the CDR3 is TGTGCCAGCAGGGCTAGCGGGAGGGGCGACGAGCAGTACTTC.

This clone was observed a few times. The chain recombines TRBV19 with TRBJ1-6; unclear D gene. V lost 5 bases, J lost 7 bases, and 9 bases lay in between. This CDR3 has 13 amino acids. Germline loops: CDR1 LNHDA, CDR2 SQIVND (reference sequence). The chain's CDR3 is CASSSLSNSPLHF. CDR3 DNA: TGTGCCAGTAGTTCTTTATCAAATTCACCCCTCCACTTT.

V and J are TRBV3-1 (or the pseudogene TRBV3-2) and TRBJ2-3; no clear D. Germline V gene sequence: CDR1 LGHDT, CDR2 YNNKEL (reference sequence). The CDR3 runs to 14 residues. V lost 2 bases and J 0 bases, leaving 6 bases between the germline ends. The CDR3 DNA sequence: TGTGCCAGCAGCCAAACGGGTAGCACAGATACGCAGTATTTT. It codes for CASSQTGSTDTQYF.

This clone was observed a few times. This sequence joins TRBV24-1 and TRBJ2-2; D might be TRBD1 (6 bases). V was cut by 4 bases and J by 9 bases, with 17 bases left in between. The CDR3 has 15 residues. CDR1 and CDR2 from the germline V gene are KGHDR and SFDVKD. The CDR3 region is CATSEVTGVHRELFF. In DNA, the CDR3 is TGTGCCACCAGTGAAGTGACAGGAGTTCACCGGGAGCTGTTTTTT.

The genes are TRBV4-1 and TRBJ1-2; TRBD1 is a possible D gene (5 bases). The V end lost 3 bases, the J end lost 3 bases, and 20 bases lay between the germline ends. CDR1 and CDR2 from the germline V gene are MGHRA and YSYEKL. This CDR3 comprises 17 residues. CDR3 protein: CASSHQSWGRADYGYTF. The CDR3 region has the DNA TGCGCCAGCAGCCACCAAAGCTGGGGCAGGGCGGACTATGGCTACACCTTC.

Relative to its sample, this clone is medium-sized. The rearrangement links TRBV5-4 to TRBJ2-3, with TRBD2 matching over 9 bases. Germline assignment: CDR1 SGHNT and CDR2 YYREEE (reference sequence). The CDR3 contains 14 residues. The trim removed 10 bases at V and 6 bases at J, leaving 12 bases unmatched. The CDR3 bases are TGTGCCGAGGGAGCGGGACTAGCACCCGATACGCAGTATTTT. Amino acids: CAEGAGLAPDTQYF.

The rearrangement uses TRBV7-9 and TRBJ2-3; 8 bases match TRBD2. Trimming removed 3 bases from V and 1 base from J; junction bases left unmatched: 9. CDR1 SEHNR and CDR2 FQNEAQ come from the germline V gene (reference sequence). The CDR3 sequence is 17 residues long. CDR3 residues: CASSFWSGAGGTDTQYF. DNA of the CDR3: TGTGCCAGCAGCTTTTGGTCCGGAGCGGGGGGCACAGATACGCAGTATTTT. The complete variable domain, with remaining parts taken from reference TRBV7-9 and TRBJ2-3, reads DTGVSQNPRHKITKRGQNVTFRCDPISEHNRLYWYRQTLGQGPEFLTYFQNEAQLEKSRLLSDRFSAERPKGSFSTLEIQRTEQGDSAMYLCASSFWSGAGGTDTQYFGPGTRLTVL.

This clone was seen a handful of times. For the CDR3, the DNA is TGTGCCAGTAGTATTCATAGGACCCCCCAGAATCAGCCCCAGCATTTT. Protein sequence: CASSIHRTPQNQPQHF. The rearrangement joins TRBV19 to TRBJ1-5; D gene uncertain. The CDR3 is 16 amino acids. Germline V gene lookup returns CDR1 LNHDA and CDR2 SQIVND (reference sequence). V dropped 3 bases and J dropped 4 bases, with 16 bases sitting between them.

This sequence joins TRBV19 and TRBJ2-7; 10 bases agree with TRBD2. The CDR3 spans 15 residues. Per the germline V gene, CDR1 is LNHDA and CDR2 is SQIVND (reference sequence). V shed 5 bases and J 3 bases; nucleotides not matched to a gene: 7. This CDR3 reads CASSPGTSVFYEQYF. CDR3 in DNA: TGTGCCAGTAGTCCCGGGACTAGCGTGTTCTACGAGCAGTACTTC.

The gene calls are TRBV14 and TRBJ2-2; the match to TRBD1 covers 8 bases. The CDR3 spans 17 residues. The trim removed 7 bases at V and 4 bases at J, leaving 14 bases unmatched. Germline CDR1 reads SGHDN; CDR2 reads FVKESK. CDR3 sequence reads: CASTDRGGRGSTGELFF. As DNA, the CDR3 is TGTGCCAGCACCGACAGGGGTGGCAGGGGGAGCACCGGGGAGCTGTTTTTT.

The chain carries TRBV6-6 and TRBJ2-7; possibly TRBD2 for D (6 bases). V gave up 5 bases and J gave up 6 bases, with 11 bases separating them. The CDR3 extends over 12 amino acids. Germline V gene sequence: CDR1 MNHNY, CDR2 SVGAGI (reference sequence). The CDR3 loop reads CASSGGTGEQYF. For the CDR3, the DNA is TGTGCCAGCAGTGGGGGGACGGGCGAGCAGTACTTC.

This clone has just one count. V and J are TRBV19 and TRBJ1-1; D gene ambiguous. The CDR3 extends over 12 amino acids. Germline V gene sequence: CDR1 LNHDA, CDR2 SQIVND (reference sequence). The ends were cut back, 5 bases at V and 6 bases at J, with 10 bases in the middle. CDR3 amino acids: CASSPRLPEAFF. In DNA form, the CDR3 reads TGTGCCAGTAGTCCGCGGCTACCTGAAGCTTTCTTT. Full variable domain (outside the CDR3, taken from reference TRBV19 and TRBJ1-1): DGGITQSPKYLFRKEGQNVTLSCEQNLNHDAMYWYRQDPGQGLRLIYYSQIVNDFQKGDIAEGYSVSREKKESFPLTVTSAQKNPTAFYLCASSPRLPEAFFGQGTRLTVV.

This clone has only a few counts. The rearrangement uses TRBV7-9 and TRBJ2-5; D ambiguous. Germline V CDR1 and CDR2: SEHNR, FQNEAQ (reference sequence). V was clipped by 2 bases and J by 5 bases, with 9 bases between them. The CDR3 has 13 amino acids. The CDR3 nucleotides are TGTGCCAGCAGCTTATATGGTGAGGAGACCCAGTACTTC. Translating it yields CASSLYGEETQYF.

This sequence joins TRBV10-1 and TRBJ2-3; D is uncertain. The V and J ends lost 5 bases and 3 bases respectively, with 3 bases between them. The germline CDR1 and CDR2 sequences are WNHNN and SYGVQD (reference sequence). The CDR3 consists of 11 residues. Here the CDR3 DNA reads TGCGCCAGCAGTCAAACAGATACGCAGTATTTT. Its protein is CASSQTDTQYF.

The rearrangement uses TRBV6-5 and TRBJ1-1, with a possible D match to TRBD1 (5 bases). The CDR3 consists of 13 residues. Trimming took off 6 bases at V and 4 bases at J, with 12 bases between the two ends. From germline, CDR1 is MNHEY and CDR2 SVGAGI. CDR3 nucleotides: TGTGCCAGCAGGCCCTCGGGGGGCACTGAAGCTTTCTTT. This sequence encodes CASRPSGGTEAFF.

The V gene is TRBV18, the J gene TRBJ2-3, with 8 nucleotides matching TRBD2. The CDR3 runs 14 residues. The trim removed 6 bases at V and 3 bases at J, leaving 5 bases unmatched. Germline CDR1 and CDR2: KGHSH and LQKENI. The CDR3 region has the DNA TGTGCCAGCTCCGGGGGGGCCGGGACAGATACGCAGTATTTT. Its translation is CASSGGAGTDTQYF.

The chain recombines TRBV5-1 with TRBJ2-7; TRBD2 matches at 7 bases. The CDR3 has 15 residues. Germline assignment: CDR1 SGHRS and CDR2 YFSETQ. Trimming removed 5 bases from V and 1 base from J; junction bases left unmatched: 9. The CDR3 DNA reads TGCGCCAGCAGACTCTCGACTAGCAGATCCTACGAGCAGTACTTC. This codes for CASRLSTSRSYEQYF.

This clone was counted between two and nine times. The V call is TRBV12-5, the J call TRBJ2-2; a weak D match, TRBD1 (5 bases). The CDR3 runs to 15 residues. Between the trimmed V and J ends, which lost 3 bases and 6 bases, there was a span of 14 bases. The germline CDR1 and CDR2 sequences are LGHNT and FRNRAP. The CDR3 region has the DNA TGTGCTAGTGGTTTCGAGGCAGGGTTGGCCGGGGAGCTGTTTTTT. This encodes CASGFEAGLAGELFF.